This TCR beta chain is drawn from a study of T cell repertoires in cytomegalovirus infection. Overall study: Through public TCR beta signatures, both CMV infection and matching HLA type were indicated.

Trimming left V 2 bases short and J 7 bases short, with 11 bases between. The germline V gene has CDR1 DFQATT and CDR2 SNEGSKA (reference sequence). This CDR3 comprises 13 residues. Study results and limitations: CMV-specific TCR beta clonotypes restricted by HLA-C were the ones dominating the ex vivo response. Individuals carrying CMV plus the relevant HLA were identified by cumulative frequency of public TCR beta families.

From the reads, TCRdb called clonotypes with MiXCR, one entry per CDR3 protein. Altogether 150,000 to 200,000 distinct CDR3 sequences are present, roughly 27% being singletons, with the ten largest covering 31%. A word on this clonotype: Antigen unknown.

The chain couples TRBV20-1 to TRBJ1-4; D call uncertain. Sequenced sample: PBMCs. The receptor was isolated from a human donor in good health (CMV status not recorded). Some clones in this sample may be carry-over from other donors' samples. CDR3 sequence reads: CSARSRGREKLFF. The CDR3 bases are TGCAGTGCTAGATCCCGAGGACGTGAAAAACTGTTTTTT.